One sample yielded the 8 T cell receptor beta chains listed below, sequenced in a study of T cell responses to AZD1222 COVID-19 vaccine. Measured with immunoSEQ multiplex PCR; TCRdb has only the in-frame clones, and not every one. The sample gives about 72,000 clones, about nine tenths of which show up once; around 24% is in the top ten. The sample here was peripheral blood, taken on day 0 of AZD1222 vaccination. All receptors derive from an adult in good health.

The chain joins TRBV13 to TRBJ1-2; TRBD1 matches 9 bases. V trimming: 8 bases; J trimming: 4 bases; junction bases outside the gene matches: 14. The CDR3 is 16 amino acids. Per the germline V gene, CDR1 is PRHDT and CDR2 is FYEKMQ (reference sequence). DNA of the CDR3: TGTGCCAGCCAAATGTTAACGGGACAGGGATTCTATGGCTACACCTTC. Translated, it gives CASQMLTGQGFYGYTF. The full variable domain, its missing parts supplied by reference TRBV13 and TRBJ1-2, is AAGVIQSPRHLIKEKRETATLKCYPIPRHDTVYWYQQGPGQDPQFLISFYEKMQSDKGSIPDRFSAQQFSDYHSELNMSSLELGDSALYFCASQMLTGQGFYGYTFGSGTRLTVV.

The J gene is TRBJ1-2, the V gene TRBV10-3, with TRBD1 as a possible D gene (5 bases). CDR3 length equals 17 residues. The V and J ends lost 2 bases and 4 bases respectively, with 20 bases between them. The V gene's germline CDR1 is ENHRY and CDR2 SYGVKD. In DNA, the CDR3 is TGTGCCATCAGTGAGCCAAACCGGACCCCGGGGGTCTATGGCTACACCTTC. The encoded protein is CAISEPNRTPGVYGYTF.

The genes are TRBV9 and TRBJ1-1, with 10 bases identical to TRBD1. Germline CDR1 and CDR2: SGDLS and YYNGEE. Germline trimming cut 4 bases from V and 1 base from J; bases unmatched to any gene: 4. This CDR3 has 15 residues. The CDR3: CASSSRQGANTEAFF. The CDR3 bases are TGTGCCAGCAGCTCCCGACAGGGGGCGAACACTGAAGCTTTCTTT.

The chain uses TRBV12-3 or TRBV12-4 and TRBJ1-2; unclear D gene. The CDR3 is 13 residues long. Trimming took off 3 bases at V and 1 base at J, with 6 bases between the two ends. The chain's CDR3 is CASSLSSNYGYTF. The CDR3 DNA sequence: TGTGCCAGCAGTTTGAGTAGTAACTATGGCTACACCTTC.

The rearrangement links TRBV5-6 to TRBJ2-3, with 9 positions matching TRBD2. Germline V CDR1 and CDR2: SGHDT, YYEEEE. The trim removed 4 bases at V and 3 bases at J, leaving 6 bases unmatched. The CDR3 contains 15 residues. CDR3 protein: CASSAPGLATDTQYF. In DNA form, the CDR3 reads TGTGCCAGCAGCGCACCGGGACTAGCAACAGATACGCAGTATTTT.

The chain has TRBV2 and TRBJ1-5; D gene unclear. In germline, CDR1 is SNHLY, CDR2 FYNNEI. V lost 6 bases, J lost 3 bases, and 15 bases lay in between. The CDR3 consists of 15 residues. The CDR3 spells CASRESGIFNQPQHF. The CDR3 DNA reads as TGTGCCAGCAGAGAATCCGGGATTTTCAATCAGCCCCAGCATTTT.

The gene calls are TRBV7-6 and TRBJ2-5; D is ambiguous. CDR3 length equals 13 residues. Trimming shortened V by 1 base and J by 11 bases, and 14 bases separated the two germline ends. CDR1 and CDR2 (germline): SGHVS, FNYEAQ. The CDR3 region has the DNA TGTGCCAGCAGCTTAGAGCCTTTAGGGTCGCAGTACTTC. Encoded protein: CASSLEPLGSQYF.

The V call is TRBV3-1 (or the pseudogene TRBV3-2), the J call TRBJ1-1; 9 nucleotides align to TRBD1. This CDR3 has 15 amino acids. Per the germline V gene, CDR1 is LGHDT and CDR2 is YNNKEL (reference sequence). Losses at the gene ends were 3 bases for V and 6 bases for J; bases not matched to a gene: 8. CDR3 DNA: TGTGCCAGCAGCCAGGGACAGGGATCACGGTCTGAAGCTTTCTTT. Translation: CASSQGQGSRSEAFF.